The clone carrying this T cell receptor (beta chain) has more than one count but fewer than ten. This entry comes from a study of cytomegalovirus exposure and HLA in healthy donors. Trimming took 8 bases from V and 2 from J; bases not matched to a gene: 5. The CDR3 is 14 amino acids. Germline V CDR1 and CDR2: MDHEN, SYDVKM. Repertoires were generated with immunoSEQ multiplex PCR, while TCRdb's copy carries only in-frame clones and drops some. The table includes some 150,000 clones, 88% detected once. The specimen sequenced was PBMCs. The V gene is TRBV28, the J gene TRBJ2-7; 11 bases map to TRBD2. The sequence was collected from a woman younger than 30 in good health and CMV-seropositive. The CDR3 sequence is CASQTSGSAYEQYF. As DNA, the CDR3 is TGTGCCAGCCAAACTAGCGGGAGTGCCTACGAGCAGTACTTC.